The entry below gives a single TCR beta chain sequence along with its context. Its cognate antigen is unknown. These data belong to a study of cytomegalovirus exposure and HLA in healthy donors. PCR amplification relied on 60 Vbeta primers (plus 13 Jbeta primers). Here immunoSEQ multiplex PCR was the method, and the copy in TCRdb shows in-frame clones only, minus some. The sample has more than 110,000 clones, 65% to 85% seen once. Study observations and caveats: The classifier reportedly diagnosed cytomegalovirus status with high specificity and sensitivity.

CDR1 is SQVTM and CDR2 is ANQGSEA in the germline V gene. The CDR3 length is 13 residues. With V trimmed by 7 bases and J by 2 bases, 8 bases remained unmatched. V usage is TRBV29-1 and J usage is TRBJ2-7, with 7 bases fitting TRBD1. Sequences were obtained from PBMCs. This TCR derives from a man aged 18 to 29 in good health and CMV-seronegative. CDR3 in amino acids: CSAGTESPYEQYF. The DNA for the CDR3 is TGCAGCGCCGGGACAGAAAGTCCCTACGAGCAGTACTTC.